This TCR beta chain was sequenced in a study of blood T cell repertoires in COVID-19. Losses at the gene ends were 7 bases for V and 10 bases for J; bases not matched to a gene: 9. CDR3 length: 14 residues. CDR1 and CDR2 from the germline V gene are MNHEY and SVGAGI. Per the study methods: Cell counts per sample came from amplifying reference gene primers. Clones were read by immunoSEQ multiplex PCR, and TCRdb kept only the in-frame ones, dropping some. V and J calls and clone size are given by that table; D and trimming were obtained from the DNA. The data show 300,000 to 400,000 clones, with 85% seen just once and under 2% held by the top ten. The cohort comprised adults aged roughly 18 to 95 years residing in approximately 25 US areas.

The gene calls are TRBV6-5 and TRBJ1-6, with 8 bases aligning to TRBD1. The origin of this receptor is a woman aged 30 to 39 who had been exposed to COVID-19. Sequencing was carried out using PBMCs or T cells enriched from blood (not recorded which). The CDR3, as DNA: TGTGCCAGCAAAAAAGACAGGGGCGACTCACCCCTCCACTTT. Translating it yields CASKKDRGDSPLHF.